This T cell receptor beta chain was retrieved from a study of T cells expressing NK-cell markers. Broader study findings: Dominant NKG2C+ clonotypes in over 5 donors made up about 1.0-7.5% of CD8+ T cells. For a handful of donors, these clonotypes were likewise the leading ones in the CD3+CD56-NKG2C+ fraction.

Researchers built TCR beta cDNA using 5'RACE template switching with UMIs. Using the 5' RACE reads, TCRdb records one entry per CDR3 protein without DNA. Reported are 550,000 to 600,000 distinct CDR3 sequences; the ten largest clones contain approximately 3.6%. The CDR3 spans 15 residues. The germline gives CDR1 MNHNS, CDR2 SASEGT. Concerning this clonotype itself: Its matching antigen is unknown.

The specimen was blood T cells: a sorted CD56 or NKG2C T cell subset, CD4+ or CD8+ T cells, or bulk PBMC T cells (not recorded which). The chain employs TRBV6-1 and TRBJ2-5; no DNA is available, so the TRBD1 call from TCRdb remains unchecked. The source of this sequence is a man aged 18 to 30 in good health. The CDR3 spells CASSHDRDSQETQYF.